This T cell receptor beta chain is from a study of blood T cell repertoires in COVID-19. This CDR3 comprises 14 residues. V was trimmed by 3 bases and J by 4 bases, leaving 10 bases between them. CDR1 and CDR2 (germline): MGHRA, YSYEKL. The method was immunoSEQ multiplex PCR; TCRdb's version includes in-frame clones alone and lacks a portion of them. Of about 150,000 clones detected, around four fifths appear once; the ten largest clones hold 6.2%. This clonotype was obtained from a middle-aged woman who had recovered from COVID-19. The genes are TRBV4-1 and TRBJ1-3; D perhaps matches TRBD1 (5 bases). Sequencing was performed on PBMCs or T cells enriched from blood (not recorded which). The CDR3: CASSHTQDGNTIYF. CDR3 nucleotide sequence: TGCGCCAGCAGCCATACACAGGACGGAAACACCATATATTTT.